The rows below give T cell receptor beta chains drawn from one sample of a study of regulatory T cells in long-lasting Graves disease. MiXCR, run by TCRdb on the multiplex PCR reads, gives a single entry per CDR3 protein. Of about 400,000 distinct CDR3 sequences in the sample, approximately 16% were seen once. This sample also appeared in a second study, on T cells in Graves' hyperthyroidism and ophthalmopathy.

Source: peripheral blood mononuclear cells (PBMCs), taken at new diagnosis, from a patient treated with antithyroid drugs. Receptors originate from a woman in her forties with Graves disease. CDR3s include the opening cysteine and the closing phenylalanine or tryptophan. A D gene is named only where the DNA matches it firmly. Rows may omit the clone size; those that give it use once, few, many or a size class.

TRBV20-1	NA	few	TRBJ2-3	CSASSSGSTDTQYF	TGCAGTGCTAGTTCCAGCGGGAGCACAGATACGCAGTATTTT
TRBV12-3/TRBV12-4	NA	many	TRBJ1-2	CASRNSRDTLLSGYGYTF	TGTGCCAGCAGAAACTCCCGGGACACCTTACTCTCGGGCTATGGCTACACCTTC
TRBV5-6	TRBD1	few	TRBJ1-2	CASSTSGTDYGYTF	TGTGCCAGCAGCACCTCCGGGACAGACTATGGCTACACCTTC
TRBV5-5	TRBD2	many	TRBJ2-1	CASSPLGGDEQFF	TGTGCCAGCAGTCCCCTGGGGGGGGATGAGCAGTTCTTC
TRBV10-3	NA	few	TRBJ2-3	CAISGSPDTQYF	TGTGCCATCAGTGGTAGCCCAGATACGCAGTATTTT
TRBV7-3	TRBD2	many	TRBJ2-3	CASSMAGGYTDTQYF	TGTGCCAGCAGCATGGCGGGAGGCTACACAGATACGCAGTATTTT
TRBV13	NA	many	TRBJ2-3	CASSSQGTTDTQYF	TGTGCCAGCAGCTCCCAAGGCACCACAGATACGCAGTATTTT
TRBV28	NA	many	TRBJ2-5	CASSLGRATTNYQETQYF	TGTGCCAGCAGTTTGGGCAGGGCCACTACGAACTACCAAGAGACCCAGTACTTC
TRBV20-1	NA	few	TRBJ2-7	CSAGRGGEAYEQYF	TGCAGTGCCGGTAGGGGGGGAGAAGCCTACGAGCAGTACTTC
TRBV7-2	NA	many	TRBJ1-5	CASSLSQGWDQPQHF	TGTGCCAGCAGCTTAAGCCAGGGATGGGATCAGCCCCAGCATTTT
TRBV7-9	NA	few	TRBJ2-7	CASEPKVLLKYF	TGTGCCAGCGAGCCGAAGGTTTTATTGAAGTACTTC
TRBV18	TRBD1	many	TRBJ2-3	CASSPPGTENTDTQYF	TGTGCCAGCTCACCACCGGGGACAGAGAACACAGATACGCAGTATTTT
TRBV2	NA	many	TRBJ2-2	CASSSTRSTGELFF	TGTGCCAGCAGTTCGACTAGGTCCACCGGGGAGCTGTTTTTT
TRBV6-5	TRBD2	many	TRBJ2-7	CASSYLSAWASGASYEQYF	TGTGCCAGCAGTTACCTCTCGGCTTGGGCTAGCGGAGCCTCCTACGAGCAGTACTTC
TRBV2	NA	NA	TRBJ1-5	CASSEETNQPQHF	TGTGCCAGCAGTGAAGAGACCAATCAGCCCCAGCATTTT